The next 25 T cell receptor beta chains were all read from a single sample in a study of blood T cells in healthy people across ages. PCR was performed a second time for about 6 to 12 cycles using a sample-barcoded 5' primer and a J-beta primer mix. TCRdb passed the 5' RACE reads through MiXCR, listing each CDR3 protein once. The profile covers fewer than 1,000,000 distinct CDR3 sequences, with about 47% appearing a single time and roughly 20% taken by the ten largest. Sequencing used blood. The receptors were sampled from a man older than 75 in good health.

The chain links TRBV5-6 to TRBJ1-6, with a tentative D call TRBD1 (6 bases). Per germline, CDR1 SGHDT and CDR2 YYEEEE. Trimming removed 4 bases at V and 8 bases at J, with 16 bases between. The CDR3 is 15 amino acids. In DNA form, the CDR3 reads TGTGCCAGCAGCCCCGCAGGGGTGCGGGATTCACCCCTCCACTTT. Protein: CASSPAGVRDSPLHF.

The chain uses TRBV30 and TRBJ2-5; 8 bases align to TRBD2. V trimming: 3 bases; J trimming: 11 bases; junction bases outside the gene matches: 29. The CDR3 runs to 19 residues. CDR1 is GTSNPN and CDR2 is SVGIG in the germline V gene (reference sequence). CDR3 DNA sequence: TGTGCCTGGAGCGGGGGGGGGACTACCTCGGGATTCTCCTACAATGAGCAGTACTTC. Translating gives CAWSGGGTTSGFSYNEQYF.

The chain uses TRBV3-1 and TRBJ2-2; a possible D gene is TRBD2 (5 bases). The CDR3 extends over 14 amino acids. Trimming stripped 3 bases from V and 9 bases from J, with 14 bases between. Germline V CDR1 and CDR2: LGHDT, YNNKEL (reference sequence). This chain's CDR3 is CASSQTRGGRELFF. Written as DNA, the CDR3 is TGTGCCAGCAGCCAGACTCGGGGTGGGAGGGAGCTGTTTTTT. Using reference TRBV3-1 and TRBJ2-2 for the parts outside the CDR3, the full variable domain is DTAVSQTPKYLVTQMGNDKSIKCEQNLGHDTMYWYKQDSKKFLKIMFSYNNKELIINETVPNRFSPKSPDKAHLNLHINSLELGDSAVYFCASSQTRGGRELFFGEGSRLTVL.

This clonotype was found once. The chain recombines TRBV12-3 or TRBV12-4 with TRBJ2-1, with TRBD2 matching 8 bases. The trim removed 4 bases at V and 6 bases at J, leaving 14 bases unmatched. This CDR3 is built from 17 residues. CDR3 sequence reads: CASSSTGGPPYSNEQFF. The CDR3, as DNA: TGTGCCAGCAGTTCTACGGGAGGGCCCCCCTACTCCAATGAGCAGTTCTTC.

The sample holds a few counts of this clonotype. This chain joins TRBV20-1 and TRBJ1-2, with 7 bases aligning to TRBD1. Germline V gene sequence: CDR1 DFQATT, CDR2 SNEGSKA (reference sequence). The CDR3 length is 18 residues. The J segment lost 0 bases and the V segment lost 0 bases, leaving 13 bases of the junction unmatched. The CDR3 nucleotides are TGCAGTGCTAGAGATCTCGGGACAGCTCTTAAAGCTAACTATGGCTACACCTTC. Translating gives CSARDLGTALKANYGYTF.

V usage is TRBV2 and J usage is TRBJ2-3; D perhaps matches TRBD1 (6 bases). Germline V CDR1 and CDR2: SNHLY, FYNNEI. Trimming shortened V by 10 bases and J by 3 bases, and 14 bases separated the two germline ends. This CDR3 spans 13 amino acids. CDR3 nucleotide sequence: TGTGCCACCGAACAGGGTCGGACAGATACGCAGTATTTT. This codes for CATEQGRTDTQYF.

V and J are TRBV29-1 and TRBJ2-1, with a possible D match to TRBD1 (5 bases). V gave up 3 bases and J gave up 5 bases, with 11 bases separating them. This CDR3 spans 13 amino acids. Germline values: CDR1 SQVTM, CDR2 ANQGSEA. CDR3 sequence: CSVDRVGDNEQFF. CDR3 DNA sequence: TGCAGCGTTGACAGGGTTGGCGACAATGAGCAGTTCTTC.

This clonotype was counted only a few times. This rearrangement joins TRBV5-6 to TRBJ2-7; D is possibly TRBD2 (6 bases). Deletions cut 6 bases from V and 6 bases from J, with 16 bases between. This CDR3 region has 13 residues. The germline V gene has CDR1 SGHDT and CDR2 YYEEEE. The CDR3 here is CASTRTEGGEQYF. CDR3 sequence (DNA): TGTGCCAGCACCCGTACCGAGGGAGGCGAGCAGTACTTC.

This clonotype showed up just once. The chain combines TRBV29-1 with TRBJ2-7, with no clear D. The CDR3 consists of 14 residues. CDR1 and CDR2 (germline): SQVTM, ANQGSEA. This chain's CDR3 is CSAGSRSSYNEQYF. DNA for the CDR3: TGCAGTGCCGGAAGCAGAAGCTCCTACAATGAGCAGTACTTC.

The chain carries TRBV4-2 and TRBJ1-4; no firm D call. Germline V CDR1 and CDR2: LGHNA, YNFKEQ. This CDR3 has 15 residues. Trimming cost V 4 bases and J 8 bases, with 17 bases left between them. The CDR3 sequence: CASSPGGLEEEKLFF. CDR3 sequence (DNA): TGTGCCAGCAGCCCCGGAGGTCTAGAAGAGGAAAAACTGTTTTTT.

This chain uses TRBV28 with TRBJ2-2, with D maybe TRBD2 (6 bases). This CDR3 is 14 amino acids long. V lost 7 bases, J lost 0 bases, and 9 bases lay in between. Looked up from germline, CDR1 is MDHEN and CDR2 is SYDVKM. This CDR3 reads CASNIAANTGELFF. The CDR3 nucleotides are TGTGCCAGCAACATAGCGGCGAACACCGGGGAGCTGTTTTTT. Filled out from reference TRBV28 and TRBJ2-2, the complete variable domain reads DVKVTQSSRYLVKRTGEKVFLECVQDMDHENMFWYRQDPGLGLRLIYFSYDVKMKEKGDIPEGYSVSREKKERFSLILESASTNQTSMYLCASNIAANTGELFFGEGSRLTVL.

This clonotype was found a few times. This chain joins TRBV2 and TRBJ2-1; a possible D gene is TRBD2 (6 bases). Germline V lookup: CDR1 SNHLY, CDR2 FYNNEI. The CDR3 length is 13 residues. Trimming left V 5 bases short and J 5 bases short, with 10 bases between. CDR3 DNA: TGTGCCAGCAGTTGGGGGGAGGACAATGAGCAGTTCTTC. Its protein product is CASSWGEDNEQFF.

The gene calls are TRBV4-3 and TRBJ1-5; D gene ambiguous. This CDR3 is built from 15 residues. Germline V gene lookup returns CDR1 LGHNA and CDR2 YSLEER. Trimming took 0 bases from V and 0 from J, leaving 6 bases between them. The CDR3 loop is CASSQDWSSNQPQHF. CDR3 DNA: TGCGCCAGCAGCCAAGATTGGAGTAGCAATCAGCCCCAGCATTTT.

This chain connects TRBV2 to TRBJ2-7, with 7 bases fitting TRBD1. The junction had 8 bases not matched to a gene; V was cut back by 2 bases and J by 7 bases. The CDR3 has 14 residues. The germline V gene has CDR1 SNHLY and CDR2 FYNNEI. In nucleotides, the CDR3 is TGTGCCAGCAGTGAAAGGAGAGGGGGCGGGGAGCAGTACTTC. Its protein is CASSERRGGGEQYF.

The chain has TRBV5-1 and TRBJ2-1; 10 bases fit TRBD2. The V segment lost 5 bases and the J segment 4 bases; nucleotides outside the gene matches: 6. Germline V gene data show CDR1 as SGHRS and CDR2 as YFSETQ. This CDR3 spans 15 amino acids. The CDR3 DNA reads TGCGCCAGCAGAGACGGACTAGCGGAATACAATGAGCAGTTCTTC. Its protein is CASRDGLAEYNEQFF. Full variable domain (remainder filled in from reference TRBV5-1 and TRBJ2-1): KAGVTQTPRYLIKTRGQQVTLSCSPISGHRSVSWYQQTPGQGLQFLFEYFSETQRNKGNFPGRFSGRQFSNSRSEMNVSTLELGDSALYLCASRDGLAEYNEQFFGPGTRLTVL.

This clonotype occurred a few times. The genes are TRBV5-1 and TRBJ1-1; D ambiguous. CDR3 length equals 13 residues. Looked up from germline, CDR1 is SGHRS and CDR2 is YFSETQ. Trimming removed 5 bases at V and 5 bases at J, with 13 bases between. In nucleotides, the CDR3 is TGCGCCAGCAGGGAGGCCGGGTTGACTGAAGCTTTCTTT. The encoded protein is CASREAGLTEAFF.

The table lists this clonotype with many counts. The CDR3 sequence: CASSLDGAPDTQYF. The CDR3 DNA sequence: TGTGCCAGCAGCTTAGATGGGGCCCCAGATACGCAGTATTTT. The chain couples TRBV7-2 to TRBJ2-3, with D tentatively TRBD1 (5 bases). Germline CDR1 and CDR2: SGHTA and FQGNSA. This CDR3 contains 14 residues. Trimming pared 1 base from V and 4 bases from J, leaving 9 bases between.

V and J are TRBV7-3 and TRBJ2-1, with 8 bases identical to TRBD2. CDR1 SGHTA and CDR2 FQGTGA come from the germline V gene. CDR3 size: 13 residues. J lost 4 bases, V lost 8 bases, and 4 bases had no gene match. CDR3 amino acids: CASGAGEYNEQFF. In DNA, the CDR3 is TGTGCCAGCGGAGCGGGAGAGTACAATGAGCAGTTCTTC.

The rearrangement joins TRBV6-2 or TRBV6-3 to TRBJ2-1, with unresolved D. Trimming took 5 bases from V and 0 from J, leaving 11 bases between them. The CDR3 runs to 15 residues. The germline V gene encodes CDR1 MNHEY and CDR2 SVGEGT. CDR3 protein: CASSNVPSSYNEQFF. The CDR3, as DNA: TGTGCCAGCAGTAATGTGCCTAGCTCCTACAATGAGCAGTTCTTC.

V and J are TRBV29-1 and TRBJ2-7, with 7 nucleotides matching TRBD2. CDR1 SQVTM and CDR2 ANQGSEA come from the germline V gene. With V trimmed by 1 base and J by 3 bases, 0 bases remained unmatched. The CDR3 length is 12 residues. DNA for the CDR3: TGCAGCGTTGAAGCGGGAGGCTACGAGCAGTACTTC. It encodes CSVEAGGYEQYF.

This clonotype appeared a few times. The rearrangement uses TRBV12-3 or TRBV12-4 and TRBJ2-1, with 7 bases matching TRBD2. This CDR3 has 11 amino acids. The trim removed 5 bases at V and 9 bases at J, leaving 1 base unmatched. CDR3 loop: CASSKRGEQFF. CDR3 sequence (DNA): TGTGCCAGCAGTAAGCGGGGTGAGCAGTTCTTC.

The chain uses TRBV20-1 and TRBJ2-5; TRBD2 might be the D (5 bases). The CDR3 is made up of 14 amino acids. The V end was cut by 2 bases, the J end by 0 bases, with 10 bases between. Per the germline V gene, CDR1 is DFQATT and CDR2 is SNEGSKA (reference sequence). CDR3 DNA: TGCAGTGCTAGAAGCGCGGGTCACCAAGAGACCCAGTACTTC. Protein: CSARSAGHQETQYF.

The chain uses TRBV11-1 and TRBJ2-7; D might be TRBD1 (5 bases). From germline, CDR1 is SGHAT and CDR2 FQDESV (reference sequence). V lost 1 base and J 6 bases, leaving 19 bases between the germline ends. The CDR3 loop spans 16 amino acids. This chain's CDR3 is CASSLEFSGRVREQYF. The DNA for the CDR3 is TGTGCCAGCAGCTTAGAGTTCTCGGGCAGGGTTCGCGAGCAGTACTTC.

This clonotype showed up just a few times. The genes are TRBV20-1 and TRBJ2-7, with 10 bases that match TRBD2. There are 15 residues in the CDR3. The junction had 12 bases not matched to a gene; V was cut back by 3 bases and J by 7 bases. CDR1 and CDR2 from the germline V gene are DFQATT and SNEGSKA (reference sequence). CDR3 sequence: CSASLLAGADDEQYF. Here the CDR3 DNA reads TGCAGTGCTAGCCTCCTAGCGGGAGCTGACGATGAGCAGTACTTC.

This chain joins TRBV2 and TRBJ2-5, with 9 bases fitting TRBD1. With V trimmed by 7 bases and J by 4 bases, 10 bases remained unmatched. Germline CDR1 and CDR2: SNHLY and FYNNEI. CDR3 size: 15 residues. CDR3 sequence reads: CASNEDRGGLETQYF. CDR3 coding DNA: TGTGCCAGCAATGAGGACAGGGGAGGTTTAGAGACCCAGTACTTC.